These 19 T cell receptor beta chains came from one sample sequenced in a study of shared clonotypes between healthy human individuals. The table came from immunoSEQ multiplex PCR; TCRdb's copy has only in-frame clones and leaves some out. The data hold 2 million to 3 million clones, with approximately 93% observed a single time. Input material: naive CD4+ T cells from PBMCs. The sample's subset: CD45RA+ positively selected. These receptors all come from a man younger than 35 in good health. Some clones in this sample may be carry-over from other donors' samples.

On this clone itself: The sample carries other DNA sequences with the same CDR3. CDR3 nucleotides: TGTGCCATCAGTGAGTCCTGGGGAAGCAATCAGCCCCAGCATTTT. Protein sequence: CAISESWGSNQPQHF. This chain connects TRBV10-3 to TRBJ1-5; D unresolved. This CDR3 has 15 amino acids. The V and J ends lost 0 bases and 1 base respectively, with 7 bases between them. The germline gives CDR1 ENHRY, CDR2 SYGVKD.

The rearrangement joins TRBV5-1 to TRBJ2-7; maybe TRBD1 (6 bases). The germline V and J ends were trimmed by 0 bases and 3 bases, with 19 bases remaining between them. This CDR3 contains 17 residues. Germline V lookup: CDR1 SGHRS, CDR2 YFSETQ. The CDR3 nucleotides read TGCGCCAGCAGCTTGGGTCCTATACAGGGTCCCATCTACGAGCAGTACTTC. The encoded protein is CASSLGPIQGPIYEQYF.

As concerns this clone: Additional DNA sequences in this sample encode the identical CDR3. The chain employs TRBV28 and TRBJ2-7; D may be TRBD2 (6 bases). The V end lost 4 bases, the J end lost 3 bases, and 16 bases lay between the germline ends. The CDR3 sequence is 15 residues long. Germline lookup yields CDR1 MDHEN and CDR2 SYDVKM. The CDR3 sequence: CASSSTGTVSYEQYF. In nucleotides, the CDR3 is TGTGCCAGCAGTTCCACCGGGACTGTGAGCTACGAGCAGTACTTC.

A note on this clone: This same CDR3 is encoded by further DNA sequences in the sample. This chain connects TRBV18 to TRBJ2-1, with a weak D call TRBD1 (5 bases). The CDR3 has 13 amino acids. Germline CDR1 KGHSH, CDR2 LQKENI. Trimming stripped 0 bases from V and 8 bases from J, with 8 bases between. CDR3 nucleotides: TGTGCCAGCTCACCACCCAGCAGGGATGAGCAGTTCTTC. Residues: CASSPPSRDEQFF. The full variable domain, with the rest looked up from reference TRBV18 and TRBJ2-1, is NAGVMQNPRHLVRRRGQEARLRCSPMKGHSHVYWYRQLPEEGLKFMVYLQKENIIDESGMPKERFSAEFPKEGPSILRIQQVVRGDSAAYFCASSPPSRDEQFFGPGTRLTVL.

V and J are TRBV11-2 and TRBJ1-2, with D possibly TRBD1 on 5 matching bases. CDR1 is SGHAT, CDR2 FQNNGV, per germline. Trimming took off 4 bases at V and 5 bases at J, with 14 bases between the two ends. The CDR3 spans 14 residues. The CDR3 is CASSSSTGPYGYTF. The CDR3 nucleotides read TGTGCCAGCAGCTCCTCCACGGGACCATATGGCTACACCTTC. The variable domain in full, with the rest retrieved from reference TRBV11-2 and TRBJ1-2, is EAGVAQSPRYKIIEKRQSVAFWCNPISGHATLYWYQQILGQGPKLLIQFQNNGVVDDSQLPKDRFSAERLKGVDSTLKIQPAKLEDSAVYLCASSSSTGPYGYTFGSGTRLTVV.

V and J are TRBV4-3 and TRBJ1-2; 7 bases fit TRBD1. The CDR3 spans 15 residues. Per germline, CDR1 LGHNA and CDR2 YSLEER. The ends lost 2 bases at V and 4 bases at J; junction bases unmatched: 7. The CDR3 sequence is CASSQTYRDSYGYTF. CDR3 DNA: TGCGCCAGCAGCCAAACTTACCGGGACAGCTATGGCTACACCTTC.

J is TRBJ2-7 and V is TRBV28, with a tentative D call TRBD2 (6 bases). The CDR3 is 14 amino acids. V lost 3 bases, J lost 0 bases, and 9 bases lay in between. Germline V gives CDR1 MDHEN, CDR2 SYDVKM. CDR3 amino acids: CASSFLSGSYEQYF. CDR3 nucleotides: TGTGCCAGCAGTTTCCTTAGCGGCTCCTACGAGCAGTACTTC.

CDR3 DNA sequence: TGTGCCAGCTCACCACCTGGGACAGGGGAAAGGAACGAGCAGTACTTC. Translating gives CASSPPGTGERNEQYF. The gene calls are TRBV18 and TRBJ2-7; 10 bases map to TRBD1. The germline V gene has CDR1 KGHSH and CDR2 LQKENI. V lost 0 bases, J lost 5 bases, and 7 bases stayed unmatched. The CDR3 length is 16 residues. The variable domain in full, completed from reference TRBV18 and TRBJ2-7, reads NAGVMQNPRHLVRRRGQEARLRCSPMKGHSHVYWYRQLPEEGLKFMVYLQKENIIDESGMPKERFSAEFPKEGPSILRIQQVVRGDSAAYFCASSPPGTGERNEQYFGPGTRLTVT.

This CDR3 is CASRDNSPLHF. The CDR3 DNA sequence: TGTGCCAGCAGGGATAATTCACCCCTCCACTTT. The V gene is TRBV6-1, the J gene TRBJ1-6; D remains unclear. The CDR3 is 11 amino acids. Per the germline V gene, CDR1 is MNHNS and CDR2 is SASEGT. V was trimmed by 6 bases and J by 5 bases, leaving 2 bases between them.

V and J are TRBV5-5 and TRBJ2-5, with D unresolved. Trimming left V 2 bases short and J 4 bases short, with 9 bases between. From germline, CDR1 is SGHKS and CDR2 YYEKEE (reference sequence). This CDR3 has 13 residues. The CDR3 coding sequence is TGTGCCAGCAGCTTCGCGAGTCTAGAGACCCAGTACTTC. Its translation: CASSFASLETQYF. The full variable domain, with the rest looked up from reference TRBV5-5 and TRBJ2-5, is DAGVTQSPTHLIKTRGQQVTLRCSPISGHKSVSWYQQVLGQGPQFIFQYYEKEERGRGNFPDRFSARQFPNYSSELNVNALLLGDSALYLCASSFASLETQYFGPGTRLLVL.

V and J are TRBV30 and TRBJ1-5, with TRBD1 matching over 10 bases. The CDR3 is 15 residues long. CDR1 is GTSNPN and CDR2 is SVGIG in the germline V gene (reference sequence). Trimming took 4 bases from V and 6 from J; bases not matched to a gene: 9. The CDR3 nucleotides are TGTGCCTGGAAGCCCCGACAGGGGGCAGGTCAGCCCCAGCATTTT. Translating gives CAWKPRQGAGQPQHF. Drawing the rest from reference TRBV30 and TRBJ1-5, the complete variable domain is SQTIHQWPATLVQPVGSPLSLECTVEGTSNPNLYWYRQAAGRGLQLLFYSVGIGQISSEVPQNLSASRPQDRQFILSSKKLLLSDSGFYLCAWKPRQGAGQPQHFGDGTRLSIL.

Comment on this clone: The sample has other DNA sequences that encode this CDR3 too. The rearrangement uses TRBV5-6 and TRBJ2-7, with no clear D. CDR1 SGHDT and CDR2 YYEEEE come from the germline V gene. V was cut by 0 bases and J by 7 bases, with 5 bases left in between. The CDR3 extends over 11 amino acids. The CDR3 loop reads CASSLAGEQYF. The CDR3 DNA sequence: TGTGCCAGCAGCTTGGCTGGGGAGCAGTACTTC.

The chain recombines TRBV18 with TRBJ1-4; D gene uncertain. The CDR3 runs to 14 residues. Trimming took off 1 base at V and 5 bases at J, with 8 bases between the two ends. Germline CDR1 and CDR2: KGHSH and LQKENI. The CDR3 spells CASSPRQDNEKLFF. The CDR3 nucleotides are TGTGCCAGCTCACCACGGCAGGACAATGAAAAACTGTTTTTT.

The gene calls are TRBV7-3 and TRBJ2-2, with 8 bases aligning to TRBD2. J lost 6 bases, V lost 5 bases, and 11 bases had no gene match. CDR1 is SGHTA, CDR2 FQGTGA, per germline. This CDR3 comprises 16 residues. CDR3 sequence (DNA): TGTGCCAGCAGCCCCGGGGGAGCGGGGGCCGCCGGGGAGCTGTTTTTT. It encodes CASSPGGAGAAGELFF.

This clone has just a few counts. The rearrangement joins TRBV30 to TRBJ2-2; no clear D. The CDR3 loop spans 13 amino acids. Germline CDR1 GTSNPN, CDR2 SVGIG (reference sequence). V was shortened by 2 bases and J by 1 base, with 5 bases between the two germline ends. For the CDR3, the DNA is TGTGCCTGGAGTTACGGGAACACCGGGGAGCTGTTTTTT. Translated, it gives CAWSYGNTGELFF.

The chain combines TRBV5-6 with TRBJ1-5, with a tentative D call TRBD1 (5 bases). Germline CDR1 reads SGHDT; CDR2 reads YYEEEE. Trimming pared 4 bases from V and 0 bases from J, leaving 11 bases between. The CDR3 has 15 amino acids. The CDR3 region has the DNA TGTGCCAGCAGCGTGACAGAGTATAGCAATCAGCCCCAGCATTTT. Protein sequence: CASSVTEYSNQPQHF.

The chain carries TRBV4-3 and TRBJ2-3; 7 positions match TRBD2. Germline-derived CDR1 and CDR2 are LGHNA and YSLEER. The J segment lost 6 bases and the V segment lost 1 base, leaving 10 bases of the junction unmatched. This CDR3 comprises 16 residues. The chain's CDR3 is CASSQAYAGESDTQYF. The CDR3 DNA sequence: TGCGCCAGCAGCCAAGCCTACGCGGGAGAGTCCGATACGCAGTATTTT.

Written as DNA, the CDR3 is TGTGCCAGCAGTTGGACAGGGGGTGAGGGCTACACCTTC. It encodes CASSWTGGEGYTF. V gene TRBV28 combines with J gene TRBJ1-2; 10 bases match TRBD1. The V segment lost 4 bases and the J segment 8 bases; nucleotides outside the gene matches: 4. This CDR3 spans 13 amino acids. Germline lookup yields CDR1 MDHEN and CDR2 SYDVKM.

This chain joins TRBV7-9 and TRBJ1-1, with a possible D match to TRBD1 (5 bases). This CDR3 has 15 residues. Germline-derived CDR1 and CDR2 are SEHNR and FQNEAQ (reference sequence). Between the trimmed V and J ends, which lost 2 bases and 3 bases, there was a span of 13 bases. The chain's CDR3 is CASSLRDLGDTEAFF. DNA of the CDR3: TGTGCCAGCAGCTTAAGGGACCTAGGTGACACTGAAGCTTTCTTT. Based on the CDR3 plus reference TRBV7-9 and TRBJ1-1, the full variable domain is DTGVSQNPRHKITKRGQNVTFRCDPISEHNRLYWYRQTLGQGPEFLTYFQNEAQLEKSRLLSDRFSAERPKGSFSTLEIQRTEQGDSAMYLCASSLRDLGDTEAFFGQGTRLTVV.